This paragraph reports one T cell receptor beta chain. The antigen is not known. Over several immunoSEQ plates, each subset's genomic DNA was distributed in even portions. Measured with immunoSEQ multiplex PCR; TCRdb has only the in-frame clones, and not every one. Of about 820,000 clones listed, almost 95% are singletons. The V segment lost 4 bases and the J segment 4 bases; nucleotides outside the gene matches: 7. Germline V gene sequence: CDR1 MDHEN, CDR2 SYDVKM. The CDR3 totals 15 residues. This sample stems from a study of shared clonotypes between healthy human individuals. Study context: The donor group consisted of a couple of women and a few men, aged 18 to 49.

Whole-study results and caveats: In this cohort, only blood was sampled, and tissue repertoires likely differ. Between several donors, naive CD4 clonotypes were shared at a level of approximately 5%.

Only CD45RO-negative cells positively selected for CCR7 counted as naive CD8 cells, so terminally differentiated effector memory CD45RA+ cells were excluded. The source of this sequence is a man under 40 in good health. V and J are TRBV28 and TRBJ1-5, with 7 bases aligning to TRBD1. The sample was naive CD8+ T cells sorted from blood. CDR3 sequence reads: CASSSRGTANQPQHF. In nucleotides, the CDR3 is TGTGCCAGCAGTTCCCGAGGGACAGCAAATCAGCCCCAGCATTTT.